The present T cell receptor (beta chain) was sequenced within a study of blood T cell repertoires in COVID-19. Looking at the study overall: The United States, Italy and Spain were the sources of the acute and convalescent COVID-19 samples. Nucleic acid was either cDNA or gDNA, and it came from T cells, B-cell-depleted T cells, or PBMCs.

The CDR3 runs to 13 residues. Per the germline V gene, CDR1 is LGHNA and CDR2 is YSLEER. Trimming pared 0 bases from V and 6 bases from J, leaving 7 bases between. As handled by the study authors: Quantification of nucleated cells was approximated via reference gene primer amplification. Sequencing used immunoSEQ multiplex PCR; TCRdb keeps in-frame clones, though not all of them. V, J and clone size derive from that table, while D and trimming were established from the DNA sequence. The sample lists about 99,000 clones, over 70% occurring once. The sequence derives from a human donor in a cohort sampled during active or convalescent COVID-19. V and J are TRBV4-3 and TRBJ2-3; D ambiguous. The specimen sequenced was peripheral blood. The CDR3 is CASSQDSYDTQYF. DNA of the CDR3: TGCGCCAGCAGCCAAGACAGTTACGATACGCAGTATTTT.